This TCR beta chain was found in a study of patients and donors after allogeneic stem cell transplantation. This clonotype was seen only a few times. Each CDR3 protein gets one entry after TCRdb re-called the RT-PCR reads with MiXCR. Of about 410,000 distinct CDR3 sequences listed, more than 15% are singletons. Germline V lookup: CDR1 MNHEY, CDR2 SMNVEV (reference sequence). CDR3 length: 13 amino acids. The trim removed 7 bases at V and 10 bases at J, leaving 6 bases unmatched. What was sequenced was blood, either unsorted or a sorted T cell fraction (not recorded which). The rearrangement joins TRBV27 to TRBJ2-1, with 11 bases fitting TRBD1. The origin of this receptor is a human donor who was either an allogeneic HSCT recipient or a stem cell or donor lymphocyte infusion donor (not recorded which). It is not recorded whose cells these are; they may come from a transplant donor. The CDR3 sequence: CASTRDRGWEQFF. CDR3 DNA: TGTGCCAGCACCCGGGACAGGGGGTGGGAGCAGTTCTTC.